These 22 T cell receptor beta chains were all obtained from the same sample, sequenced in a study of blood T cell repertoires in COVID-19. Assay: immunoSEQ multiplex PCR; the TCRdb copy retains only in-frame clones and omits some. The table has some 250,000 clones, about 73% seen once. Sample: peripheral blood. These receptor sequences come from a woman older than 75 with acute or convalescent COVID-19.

The chain's CDR3 is CASSYRGISSTDTQYF. In DNA, the CDR3 is TGTGCCAGCAGTTACAGAGGGATTTCTAGCACAGATACGCAGTATTTT. This sequence joins TRBV6-5 and TRBJ2-3, with TRBD2 as a possible D gene (5 bases). The CDR3 has 16 amino acids. Germline CDR1 reads MNHEY; CDR2 reads SVGAGI. V was pared by 2 bases and J by 0 bases, with 12 bases between.

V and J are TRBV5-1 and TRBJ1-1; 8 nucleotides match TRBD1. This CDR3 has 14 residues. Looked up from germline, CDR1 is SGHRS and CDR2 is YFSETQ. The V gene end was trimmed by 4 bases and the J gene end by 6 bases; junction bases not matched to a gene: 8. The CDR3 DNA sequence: TGCGCCAGCAGCAGCCAGGGGGCTGGTTCTGAAGCTTTCTTT. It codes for CASSSQGAGSEAFF. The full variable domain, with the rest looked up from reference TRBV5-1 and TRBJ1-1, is KAGVTQTPRYLIKTRGQQVTLSCSPISGHRSVSWYQQTPGQGLQFLFEYFSETQRNKGNFPGRFSGRQFSNSRSEMNVSTLELGDSALYLCASSSQGAGSEAFFGQGTRLTVV.

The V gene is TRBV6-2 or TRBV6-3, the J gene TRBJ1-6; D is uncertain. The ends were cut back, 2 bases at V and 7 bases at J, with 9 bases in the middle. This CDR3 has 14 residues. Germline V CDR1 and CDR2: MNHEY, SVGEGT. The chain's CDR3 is CASSYNRRNSPLHF. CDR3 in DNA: TGTGCCAGCAGTTACAACCGGCGGAATTCACCCCTCCACTTT.

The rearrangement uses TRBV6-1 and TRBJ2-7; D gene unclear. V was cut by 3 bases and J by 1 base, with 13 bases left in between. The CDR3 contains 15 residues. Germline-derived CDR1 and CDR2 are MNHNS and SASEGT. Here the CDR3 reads CASSDQPTGSYEQYF. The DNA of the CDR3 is TGTGCCAGCAGTGACCAGCCGACTGGATCCTACGAGCAGTACTTC.

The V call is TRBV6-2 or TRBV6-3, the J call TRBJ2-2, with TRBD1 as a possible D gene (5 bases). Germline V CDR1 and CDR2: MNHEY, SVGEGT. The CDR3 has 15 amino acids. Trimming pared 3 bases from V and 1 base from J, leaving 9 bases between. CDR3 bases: TGTGCCAGCAGTTATTCCCAGGGGAACACCGGGGAGCTGTTTTTT. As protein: CASSYSQGNTGELFF.

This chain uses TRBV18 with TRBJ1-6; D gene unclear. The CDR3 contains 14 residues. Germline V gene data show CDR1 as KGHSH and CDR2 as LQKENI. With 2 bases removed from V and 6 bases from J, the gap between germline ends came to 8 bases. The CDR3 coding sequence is TGTGCCAGCTCACCAGTACAGTTTAATTCACCCCTCCACTTT. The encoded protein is CASSPVQFNSPLHF.

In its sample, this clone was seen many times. CDR3 coding DNA: TGTGCCAGCAGGCCAACCGGGACACCGAACACTGAAGCTTTCTTT. Protein product: CASRPTGTPNTEAFF. The V and J genes are TRBV6-6 and TRBJ1-1; perhaps TRBD1 as D (6 bases). The CDR3 length is 15 residues. The V end lost 6 bases, the J end lost 1 base, and 15 bases lay between the germline ends. Germline V lookup: CDR1 MNHNY, CDR2 SVGAGI (reference sequence).

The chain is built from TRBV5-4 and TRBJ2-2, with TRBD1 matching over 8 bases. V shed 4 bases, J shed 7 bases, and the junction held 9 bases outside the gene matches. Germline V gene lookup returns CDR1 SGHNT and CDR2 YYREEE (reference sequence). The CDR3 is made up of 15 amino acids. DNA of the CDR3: TGTGCCAGCAGCGGGAACAGGGGGTCAGACGGGGAGCTGTTTTTT. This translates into CASSGNRGSDGELFF.

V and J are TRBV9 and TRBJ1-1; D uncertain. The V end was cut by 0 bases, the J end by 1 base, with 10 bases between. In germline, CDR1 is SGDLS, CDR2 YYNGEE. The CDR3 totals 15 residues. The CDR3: CASSVVEAPNTEAFF. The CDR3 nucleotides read TGTGCCAGCAGCGTAGTGGAGGCCCCGAACACTGAAGCTTTCTTT. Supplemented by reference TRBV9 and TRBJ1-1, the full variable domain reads DSGVTQTPKHLITATGQRVTLRCSPRSGDLSVYWYQQSLDQGLQFLIQYYNGEERAKGNILERFSAQQFPDLHSELNLSSLELGDSALYFCASSVVEAPNTEAFFGQGTRLTVV.

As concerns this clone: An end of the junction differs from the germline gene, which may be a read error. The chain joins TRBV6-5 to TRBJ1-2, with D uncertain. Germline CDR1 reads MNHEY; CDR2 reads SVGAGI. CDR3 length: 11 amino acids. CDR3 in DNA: TGTGTCAGCAGTTCCATTTATGGCTACACCTTC. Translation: CVSSSIYGYTF.

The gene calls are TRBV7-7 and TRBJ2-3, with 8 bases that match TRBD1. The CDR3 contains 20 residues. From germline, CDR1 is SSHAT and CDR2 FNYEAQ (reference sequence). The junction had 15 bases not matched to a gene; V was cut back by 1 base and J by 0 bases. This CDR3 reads CASSLEFGTGGLRSTDTQYF. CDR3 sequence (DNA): TGTGCCAGCAGCTTAGAGTTTGGGACAGGAGGCTTGAGAAGCACAGATACGCAGTATTTT.

The CDR3 region has the DNA TGTGCCATCCGACAGCCTAATCAGCCCCAGCATTTT. The encoded protein is CAIRQPNQPQHF. This chain links TRBV10-3 with TRBJ1-5; TRBD1 might be the D (5 bases). Germline CDR1 and CDR2: ENHRY and SYGVKD. V was clipped by 8 bases and J by 4 bases, with 9 bases between them. This CDR3 has 12 residues.

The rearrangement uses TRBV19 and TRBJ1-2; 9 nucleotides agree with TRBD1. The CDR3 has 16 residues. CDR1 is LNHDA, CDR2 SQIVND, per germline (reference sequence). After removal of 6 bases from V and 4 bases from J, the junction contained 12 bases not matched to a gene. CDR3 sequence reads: CASSLGDRESLYGYTF. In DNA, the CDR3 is TGTGCCAGTAGCCTCGGGGACAGGGAAAGTCTCTATGGCTACACCTTC.

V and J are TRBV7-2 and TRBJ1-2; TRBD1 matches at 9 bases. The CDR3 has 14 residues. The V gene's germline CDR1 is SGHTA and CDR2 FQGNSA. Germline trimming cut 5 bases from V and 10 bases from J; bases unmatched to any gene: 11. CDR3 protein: CASSPRTGEIDYTF. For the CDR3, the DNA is TGTGCCAGCAGCCCGCGGACAGGGGAGATAGACTACACCTTC. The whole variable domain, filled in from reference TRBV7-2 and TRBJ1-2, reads GAGVSQSPSNKVTEKGKDVELRCDPISGHTALYWYRQSLGQGLEFLIYFQGNSAPDKSGLPSDRFSAERTGGSVSTLTIQRTQQEDSAVYLCASSPRTGEIDYTFGSGTRLTVV.

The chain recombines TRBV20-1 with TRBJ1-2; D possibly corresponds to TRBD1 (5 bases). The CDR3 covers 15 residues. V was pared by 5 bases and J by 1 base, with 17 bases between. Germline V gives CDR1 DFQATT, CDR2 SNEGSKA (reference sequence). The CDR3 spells CSAGGGRGGNYGYTF. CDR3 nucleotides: TGCAGTGCTGGTGGGGGGAGGGGAGGTAACTATGGCTACACCTTC.

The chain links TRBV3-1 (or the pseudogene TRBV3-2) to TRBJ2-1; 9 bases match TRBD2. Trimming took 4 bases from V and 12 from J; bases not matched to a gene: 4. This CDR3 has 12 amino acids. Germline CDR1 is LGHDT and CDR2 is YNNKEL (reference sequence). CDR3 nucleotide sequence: TGTGCCAGCAGCCCCTCGACTAGCGGGCAGTTCTTC. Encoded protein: CASSPSTSGQFF.

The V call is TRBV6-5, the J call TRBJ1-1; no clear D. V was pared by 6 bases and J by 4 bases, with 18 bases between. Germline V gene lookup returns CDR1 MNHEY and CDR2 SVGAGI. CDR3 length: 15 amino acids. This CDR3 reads CASRPDGRRGTEAFF. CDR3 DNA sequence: TGTGCCAGCAGACCCGACGGGAGGCGCGGCACTGAAGCTTTCTTT.

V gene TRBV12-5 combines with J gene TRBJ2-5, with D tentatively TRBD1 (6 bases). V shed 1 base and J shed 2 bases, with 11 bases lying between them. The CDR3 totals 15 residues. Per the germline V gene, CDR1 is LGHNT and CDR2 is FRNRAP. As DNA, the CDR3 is TGTGCTAGTGGTTTGGAGGGGGTTCCACAAGAGACCCAGTACTTC. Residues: CASGLEGVPQETQYF. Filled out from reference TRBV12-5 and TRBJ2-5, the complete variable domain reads DARVTQTPRHKVTEMGQEVTMRCQPILGHNTVFWYRQTMMQGLELLAYFRNRAPLDDSGMPKDRFSAEMPDATLATLKIQPSEPRDSAVYFCASGLEGVPQETQYFGPGTRLLVL.

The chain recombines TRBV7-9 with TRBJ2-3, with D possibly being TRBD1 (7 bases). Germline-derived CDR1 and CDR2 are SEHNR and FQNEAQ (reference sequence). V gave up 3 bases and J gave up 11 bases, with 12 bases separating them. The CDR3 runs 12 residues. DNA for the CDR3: TGTGCCAGCAGCTTCGCGGGACAGTTGCAGTATTTT. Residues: CASSFAGQLQYF.

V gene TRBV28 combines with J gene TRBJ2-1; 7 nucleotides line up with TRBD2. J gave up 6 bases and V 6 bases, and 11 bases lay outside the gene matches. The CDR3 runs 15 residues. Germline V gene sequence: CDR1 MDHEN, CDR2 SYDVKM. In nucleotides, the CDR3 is TGTGCCAGCAGCCCTACTAGCGTAGGTGGCAATGAGCAGTTCTTC. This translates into CASSPTSVGGNEQFF.

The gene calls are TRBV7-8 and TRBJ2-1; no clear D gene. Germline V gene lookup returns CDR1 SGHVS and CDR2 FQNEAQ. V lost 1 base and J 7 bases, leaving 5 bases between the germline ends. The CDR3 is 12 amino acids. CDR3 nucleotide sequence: TGTGCCAGCAGCTTAGGTATGAATGAGCAGTTCTTC. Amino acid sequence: CASSLGMNEQFF.

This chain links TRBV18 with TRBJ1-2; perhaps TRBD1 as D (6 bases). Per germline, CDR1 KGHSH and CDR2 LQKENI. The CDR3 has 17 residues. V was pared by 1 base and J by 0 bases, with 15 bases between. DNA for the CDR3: TGTGCCAGCTCACCACAAGAGGTACAGGGCCCTAACTATGGCTACACCTTC. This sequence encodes CASSPQEVQGPNYGYTF.